The entry below gives a single TCR beta chain sequence along with its context. The CDR3 contains 16 residues. Per the germline V gene, CDR1 is KGHDR and CDR2 is SFDVKD. V shed 2 bases, J shed 7 bases, and the junction held 8 bases outside the gene matches. Molecular barcoding with unique molecular identifiers was used for the TCRbeta library. Each CDR3 protein gets one entry after TCRdb re-called the PCR reads with MiXCR. This sample yields hundreds of thousands of distinct CDR3 sequences, of which roughly an eighth are seen a single time; around 5.8% belongs to the top ten. This specimen comes from a study of T-cell reconstitution after alpha-beta-depleted transplantation in children.

Sequenced here: PBMCs from the stem cell graft donor, sampled from the stem cell graft. The source of this sequence is a human donor who donated a stem cell graft to a child with combined immunodeficiency. V and J are TRBV24-1 and TRBJ2-3; the match to TRBD1 covers 10 bases. CDR3 coding DNA: TGTGCCACCAGTGATTGGGACAGGGGCGACGGAAATACGCAGTATTTT. Translated, it gives CATSDWDRGDGNTQYF.